This entry is about one T cell receptor beta chain. What it recognizes is unknown. Germline CDR1 MNHEY, CDR2 SMNVEV (reference sequence). V lost 2 bases and J 0 bases, leaving 12 bases between the germline ends. The CDR3 length is 16 residues. These data belong to a study of CD8+ T cells in alopecia areata. Study results and caveats: Alopecia totalis/universalis scalp especially showed more expanded CD8+ clones than normal scalp. Patients shared TCRs less clearly than mice did, possibly owing to HLA.

Isolated RNA was reverse transcribed into cDNA used as the sequencing template. Profiling relied on immunoSEQ multiplex PCR, and the TCRdb table lists in-frame clones only, not all of them. The sample comprises tens of thousands of clones, 45% to 60% of which are singletons, and 5.7% rests with the top ten. Collection of lesional scalp punch biopsies and peripheral blood was performed in alopecia areata patients. V and J are TRBV27 and TRBJ2-3; D uncertain. Sequencing was done on a sample of NKG2D-high CD8+ T cells sorted from blood. The sequence derives from a human donor with alopecia areata. The CDR3 is CASSLQAAASTDTQYF. The DNA of the CDR3 is TGTGCCAGCAGTTTACAGGCAGCCGCTAGCACAGATACGCAGTATTTT.